This T cell receptor beta chain is drawn from a study of Graves' ophthalmopathy and Graves' hyperthyroidism. Newly diagnosed, the hyperthyroidism patients had under 2 months' duration and were aged 18 to 65. Pregnant or lactating patients and those with other autoimmune diseases or uncontrolled infections were excluded. V shed 1 base and J shed 0 bases, with 4 bases lying between them. CDR3 length equals 14 residues. This clonotype is medium-sized (0.01 to 0.1%) by share. Researchers took RNA transcripts and amplified TCR beta CDR3 regions from them. RT-PCR was first run with HTBI primers, then multiplex PCR in a second round. One entry per CDR3 protein, called by TCRdb with MiXCR from the multiplex PCR reads. The repertoire holds just over 600,000 distinct CDR3 sequences, with around a fifth as singletons.

J is TRBJ1-5 and V is TRBV12-3 or TRBV12-4; D is uncertain. The clonotype was recovered from a woman aged 18-35 years with stable Graves' hyperthyroidism. Some clones in this sample may be carry-over from other donors' samples. Source material: peripheral blood. The CDR3 here is CASSLGGSNQPQHF. CDR3 DNA: TGTGCCAGCAGTTTAGGGGGTAGCAATCAGCCCCAGCATTTT.